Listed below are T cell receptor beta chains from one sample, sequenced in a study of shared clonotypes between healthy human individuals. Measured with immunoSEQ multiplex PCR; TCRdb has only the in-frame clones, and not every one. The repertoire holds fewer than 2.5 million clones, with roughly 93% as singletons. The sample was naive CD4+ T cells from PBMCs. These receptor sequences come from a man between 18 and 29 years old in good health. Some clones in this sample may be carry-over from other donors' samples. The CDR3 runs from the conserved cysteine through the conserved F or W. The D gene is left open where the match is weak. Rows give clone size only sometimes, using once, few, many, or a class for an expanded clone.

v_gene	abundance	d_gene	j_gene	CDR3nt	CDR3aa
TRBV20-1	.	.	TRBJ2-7	TGCAGTGCTCCCCGGATTTTCGCGCAGTACTTC	CSAPRIFAQYF
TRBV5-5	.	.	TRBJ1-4	TGTGCCAGCAGCTGGGCAGGGAAGGAAAAACTGTTTTTT	CASSWAGKEKLFF
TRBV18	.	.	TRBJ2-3	TGTGCCAGCTCACCCTCAGGTGGGGATACGCAGTATTTT	CASSPSGGDTQYF
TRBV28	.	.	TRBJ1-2	TGTGCCAGCATTCCCCTCGGGGCTTACTATGGCTACACCTTC	CASIPLGAYYGYTF
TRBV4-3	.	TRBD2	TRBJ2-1	TGCGCCAGCAGCCAAGGGGCCCAAGGGGAGGGGAACAATGAGCAGTTCTTC	CASSQGAQGEGNNEQFF
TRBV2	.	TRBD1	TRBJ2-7	TGTGCCAGCATCGGACAGGGTGCGTACGAGCAGTACTTC	CASIGQGAYEQYF
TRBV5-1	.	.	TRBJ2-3	TGCGCCAGCAGCCCTGAGGTAGATACGCAGTATTTT	CASSPEVDTQYF
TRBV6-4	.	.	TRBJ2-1	TGTGCCAGCAGCTTGACACAGCTCCCCTCGAGTGAGCAGTTCTTC	CASSLTQLPSSEQFF
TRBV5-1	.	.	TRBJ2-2	TGCGCCAGCAGCTTGGGACATCTCGGCGGGGAGCTGTTTTTT	CASSLGHLGGELFF
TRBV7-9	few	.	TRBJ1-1	TGTGCCAGCAGCCCAAGGGCGGAGAACACTGAAGCTTTCTTT	CASSPRAENTEAFF
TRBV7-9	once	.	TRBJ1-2	TGTGCCAGCAGCTTAGGGGACGGGGGATATGGCTACACCTTC	CASSLGDGGYGYTF
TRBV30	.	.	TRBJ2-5	TGTGCCTGGAGGAACGGCCCCGGAGAGACCCAGTACTTC	CAWRNGPGETQYF
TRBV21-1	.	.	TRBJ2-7	TGTGCCAGCAGCAAAGAGCGGGAGGGTTACGAGCAGTACTTC	CASSKEREGYEQYF
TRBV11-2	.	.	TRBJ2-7	TGTGCCAGCAGCTCCAAGTCCCCCAGTTTGGACGAGCAGTACTTC	CASSSKSPSLDEQYF
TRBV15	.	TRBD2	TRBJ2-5	TGTGCCACCAGCGACCGGCGGGGGGCGGGGACCCAGTACTTC	CATSDRRGAGTQYF
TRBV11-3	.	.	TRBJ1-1	TGTGCCAGCAGCTTACCGGTCGGTGAAGCTTTCTTT	CASSLPVGEAFF
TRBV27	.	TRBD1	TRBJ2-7	TGTGCCAGCAGTCTAGGGACAGGGTTCAACGAGCAGTACTTC	CASSLGTGFNEQYF
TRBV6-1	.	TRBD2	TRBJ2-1	TGTGCCAGCAAAGCGGGAGGGCCTAGAATAAATGAGCAGTTCTTC	CASKAGGPRINEQFF
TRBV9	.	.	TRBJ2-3	TGTGCCAGCAGCGTCGGCGGGCGGACAGATACGCAGTATTTT	CASSVGGRTDTQYF
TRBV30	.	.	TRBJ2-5	TGTGCCTCGTGGGCGGGAGAGACCCAGTACTTC	CASWAGETQYF
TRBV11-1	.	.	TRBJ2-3	TGTGCCAGCAGCTTAGGGGATACGCAGTATTTT	CASSLGDTQYF
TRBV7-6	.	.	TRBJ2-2	TGTGCCAGCAGAAGAAACCAGGGGCCCGGGGAGCTGTTTTTT	CASRRNQGPGELFF
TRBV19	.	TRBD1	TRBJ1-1	TGTGCCAGTAGTACCCTACGTACGGAACAGGGGGTGGAAGCTTTCTTT	CASSTLRTEQGVEAFF